One sample yielded the 8 T cell receptor beta chains listed below, sequenced in a study of cytomegalovirus exposure and HLA in healthy donors. The PCR employed 60 Vbeta primers together with 13 Jbeta primers. Data came from immunoSEQ multiplex PCR; TCRdb stores just in-frame clones and leaves some out. The table has approximately 120,000 clones, about four fifths seen once. Sequencing was carried out using PBMCs. These receptors were obtained from a young man in good health and CMV-seronegative.

The rearrangement links TRBV28 to TRBJ2-7; 8 bases map to TRBD2. The CDR3 has 13 residues. V lost 6 bases to trimming and J lost 5 bases; unmatched junction nucleotides: 6. Germline loops: CDR1 MDHEN, CDR2 SYDVKM. In DNA form, the CDR3 reads TGTGCCAGCAGACTGAGCGGGGGTAACGAGCAGTACTTC. Translating gives CASRLSGGNEQYF.

The sample holds many counts of this clone. V usage is TRBV28 and J usage is TRBJ1-6; D not resolved. This CDR3 spans 12 amino acids. V lost 3 bases, J lost 8 bases, and 5 bases lay in between. From germline, CDR1 is MDHEN and CDR2 SYDVKM. CDR3: CASSFMYSPLHF. In DNA, the CDR3 is TGTGCCAGCAGTTTCATGTATTCACCCCTCCACTTT.

This clone was counted a single time. This chain links TRBV7-6 with TRBJ2-1; 9 positions agree with TRBD2. The CDR3 totals 17 residues. The V gene end was trimmed by 4 bases and the J gene end by 8 bases; junction bases not matched to a gene: 15. Germline lookup yields CDR1 SGHVS and CDR2 FNYEAQ. The CDR3, as DNA: TGTGCCAGCAGCTCGATGTCCACAGCGGGGGGCTCGGATGAGCAGTTCTTC. This gives the protein CASSSMSTAGGSDEQFF.

This rearrangement joins TRBV5-4 to TRBJ2-2; D is undetermined. CDR1 SGHNT and CDR2 YYREEE come from the germline V gene (reference sequence). V lost 3 bases to trimming and J lost 10 bases, with 10 bases between them. This CDR3 contains 12 residues. CDR3 in DNA: TGTGCCAGCAGCTCCTCCCCGTTGGAGCTGTTTTTT. It specifies CASSSSPLELFF.

The table lists this clone with a few counts. The chain carries TRBV6-1 and TRBJ1-2; 7 bases fit TRBD1. CDR1 is MNHNS and CDR2 is SASEGT in the germline V gene. The V and J ends lost 5 bases and 4 bases, in that order; junction bases with no gene match: 7. The CDR3 contains 14 residues. CDR3 sequence: CASSNRGELYGYTF. The DNA for the CDR3 is TGTGCCAGCAGTAACAGGGGAGAGCTCTATGGCTACACCTTC.

The chain links TRBV5-4 to TRBJ2-7; D is unclear. The CDR3 runs 13 residues. V dropped 0 bases and J dropped 2 bases, with 6 bases sitting between them. Germline V lookup: CDR1 SGHNT, CDR2 YYREEE (reference sequence). In nucleotides, the CDR3 is TGTGCCAGCAGCTTGGACTTAACCTACGAGCAGTACTTC. Translated: CASSLDLTYEQYF.

The V call is TRBV14, the J call TRBJ2-2; no clear D. The CDR3 sequence is 15 residues long. Trimming removed 1 base from V and 6 bases from J, with 12 bases in between. Germline loops: CDR1 SGHDN, CDR2 FVKESK. The CDR3 loop is CASSQGFWLPGELFF. CDR3 coding DNA: TGTGCCAGCAGCCAAGGGTTTTGGCTCCCCGGGGAGCTGTTTTTT.

The chain recombines TRBV28 with TRBJ1-4; maybe TRBD1 (6 bases). Between the trimmed V and J ends, which lost 4 bases and 8 bases, there was a span of 23 bases. CDR3 size: 17 residues. In germline, CDR1 is MDHEN, CDR2 SYDVKM. The CDR3 here is CASSSNGGQGRSEKLFF. CDR3 nucleotide sequence: TGTGCCAGCAGTTCCAACGGGGGGCAGGGGCGAAGCGAAAAACTGTTTTTT.